This TCR beta chain was documented in a study of T cell responses to AZD1222 COVID-19 vaccine. Findings and caveats of the study: There were vaccine-associated CD4 TCRs across spike, dominant at 160-218 and 743-854. Spike-specific TCRs gained breadth and depth after people received two AZD1222 doses. Among the donors, most were white British and more were female, and clonal diversity was possibly underestimated. Repertoires were obtained only post-peak T cell response.

There are a few counts of this clone. Its matching antigen is unknown. This sample also contains other DNA sequences that code for the same CDR3. The method was immunoSEQ multiplex PCR; TCRdb's version includes in-frame clones alone and lacks a portion of them. This repertoire shows fewer than 140,000 clones, roughly 88% found once; its top ten account for roughly 8%. This CDR3 spans 14 amino acids. V lost 0 bases, J lost 4 bases, and 10 bases lay in between. Germline loops: CDR1 SGHRS, CDR2 YFSETQ. The chain has TRBV5-1 and TRBJ2-5; the D gene is possibly TRBD1 (5 bases). Sequencing used peripheral blood, obtained 28 days after the second AZD1222 dose. The TCR was taken from an adult who received the AZD1222 COVID-19 vaccine. In DNA, the CDR3 is TGCGCCAGCAGCTTGGCGGGCCAGGGAGAGACCCAGTACTTC. Its translation is CASSLAGQGETQYF.